Following are 31 T cell receptor beta chains from one sample sequenced in a study of cytomegalovirus exposure and HLA in healthy donors. PCR amplification relied on 60 Vbeta primers (plus 13 Jbeta primers). The method was immunoSEQ multiplex PCR; TCRdb's version includes in-frame clones alone and lacks a portion of them. The table records 95,000 to 100,000 clones, around 85% of them present only once. Sequencing was done on a sample of PBMCs. These TCRs come from a man younger than 40 in good health and CMV-seronegative.

The chain uses TRBV29-1 and TRBJ1-1; D may be TRBD1 (6 bases). The CDR3 contains 12 residues. CDR1 and CDR2 (germline): SQVTM, ANQGSEA. Trimming took 4 bases from V and 3 from J, leaving 9 bases between them. The CDR3 region is CSVARGYTEAFF. The CDR3 nucleotides read TGCAGCGTTGCCAGGGGATACACTGAAGCTTTCTTT.

The CDR3: CASRPTTGTSGGLSYEQYF. DNA for the CDR3: TGTGCCAGCAGGCCTACTACCGGGACTAGCGGGGGCCTCTCCTACGAGCAGTACTTC. The chain has TRBV27 and TRBJ2-7; TRBD2 aligns across 14 bases. The junction had 13 bases not matched to a gene; V was cut back by 6 bases and J by 0 bases. Germline V gene data show CDR1 as MNHEY and CDR2 as SMNVEV (reference sequence). The CDR3 is 19 residues long.

This clone was counted a single time. CDR3 sequence (DNA): TGTGCCAGCAGCCAAGTGGGCGGGAGCTCCTACAATGAGCAGTTCTTC. Encoded protein: CASSQVGGSSYNEQFF. V and J are TRBV4-2 and TRBJ2-1; 7 bases map to TRBD2. Germline assignment: CDR1 LGHNA and CDR2 YNFKEQ. Trimming removed 1 base from V and 0 bases from J; junction bases left unmatched: 3. The CDR3 consists of 16 residues.

The V and J genes are TRBV19 and TRBJ2-3, with 16 bases matching TRBD2. Germline CDR1 LNHDA, CDR2 SQIVND (reference sequence). Unmatched junction bases numbered 9, after V lost 6 bases and J lost 3 bases. The CDR3 covers 18 residues. CDR3 DNA: TGTGCCAGTAGCCACAGACCGGGACTAGCGGGAGGGACAGATACGCAGTATTTT. Its translation is CASSHRPGLAGGTDTQYF.

V and J are TRBV7-2 and TRBJ2-7; perhaps TRBD2 as D (6 bases). Looked up from germline, CDR1 is SGHTA and CDR2 is FQGNSA. V lost 2 bases and J lost 0, with 11 bases in between. The CDR3 consists of 15 residues. Here the CDR3 reads CASSLLRGLSYEQYF. DNA for the CDR3: TGTGCCAGCAGCTTATTAAGGGGACTCTCCTACGAGCAGTACTTC.

The CDR3 reads CASSRITGEKLFF. The CDR3 DNA reads as TGCGCCAGCAGCCGGATTACGGGGGAAAAACTGTTTTTT. The chain carries TRBV5-1 and TRBJ1-4; D not certain. The CDR3 covers 13 residues. In germline, CDR1 is SGHRS, CDR2 YFSETQ. With 4 bases removed from V and 8 bases from J, the gap between germline ends came to 12 bases.

The chain employs TRBV4-1 and TRBJ2-5; 7 bases are a match to TRBD2. J lost 5 bases, V lost 2 bases, and 17 bases had no gene match. Germline-derived CDR1 and CDR2 are MGHRA and YSYEKL. This CDR3 region has 18 residues. The CDR3 here is CASSQSWGLRGGGETQYF. In DNA form, the CDR3 reads TGCGCCAGCAGCCAATCCTGGGGTCTCCGCGGGGGAGGCGAGACCCAGTACTTC.

The rearrangement joins TRBV7-9 to TRBJ1-2; TRBD1 aligns across 7 bases. V was clipped by 5 bases and J by 4 bases; unmatched bases: 4. The CDR3 length is 13 residues. Germline V CDR1 and CDR2: SEHNR, FQNEAQ (reference sequence). The CDR3 spells CASSKGQPYGYTF. The CDR3 region has the DNA TGTGCCAGCAGCAAGGGACAGCCCTATGGCTACACCTTC.

The J gene is TRBJ1-6, the V gene TRBV2, with 11 bases matching TRBD1. Unmatched junction bases numbered 6, after V lost 5 bases and J lost 12 bases. The CDR3 sequence is 14 residues long. In germline, CDR1 is SNHLY, CDR2 FYNNEI. CDR3 sequence reads: CASSMGQGGEPLHF. Here the CDR3 DNA reads TGTGCCAGCAGTATGGGACAGGGGGGAGAACCCCTCCACTTT.

The J gene is TRBJ1-2, the V gene TRBV5-6; 10 bases map to TRBD1. V shed 1 base, J shed 8 bases, and the junction held 11 bases outside the gene matches. The CDR3 runs to 16 residues. CDR1 SGHDT and CDR2 YYEEEE come from the germline V gene. The CDR3 here is CASSLFTGQGMRGYTF. The CDR3 region has the DNA TGTGCCAGCAGCTTGTTTACGGGACAGGGGATGAGGGGCTACACCTTC.

This rearrangement joins TRBV2 to TRBJ1-6, with TRBD1 identical over 10 bases. V was pared by 6 bases and J by 7 bases, with 9 bases of the junction left unmatched. The CDR3 contains 16 residues. Looked up from germline, CDR1 is SNHLY and CDR2 is FYNNEI. This CDR3 reads CASRNPGQGPNSPLHF. The CDR3 nucleotides read TGTGCCAGCAGAAATCCGGGACAGGGGCCCAATTCACCCCTCCACTTT.

The chain recombines TRBV7-2 with TRBJ2-3; no reliable D call. Trimming pared 1 base from V and 8 bases from J, leaving 13 bases between. The CDR3 has 14 amino acids. Germline assignment: CDR1 SGHTA and CDR2 FQGNSA. CDR3 sequence reads: CASSLEVGGPTQYF. The CDR3 DNA is TGTGCCAGCAGCTTAGAAGTTGGCGGTCCTACGCAGTATTTT.

This chain connects TRBV13 to TRBJ2-1; 7 bases are a match to TRBD2. V lost 6 bases to trimming and J lost 5 bases; unmatched junction nucleotides: 13. The CDR3 sequence is 16 residues long. Germline lookup yields CDR1 PRHDT and CDR2 FYEKMQ (reference sequence). The chain's CDR3 is CASSSSGAGWNNEQFF. The CDR3 DNA follows: TGTGCCAGCAGTTCGAGCGGGGCTGGATGGAACAATGAGCAGTTCTTC.

The J gene is TRBJ2-3, the V gene TRBV27; D is ambiguous. The V and J ends lost 0 bases and 1 base respectively, with 5 bases between them. CDR3 size: 14 residues. Germline V gives CDR1 MNHEY, CDR2 SMNVEV (reference sequence). CDR3 sequence: CASSLSQGTDTQYF. The CDR3 region has the DNA TGTGCCAGCAGTTTATCCCAGGGCACAGATACGCAGTATTTT.

The genes are TRBV9 and TRBJ2-3, with D uncertain. The CDR3 sequence is 13 residues long. Germline CDR1 is SGDLS and CDR2 is YYNGEE. Between the trimmed V and J ends, which lost 0 bases and 5 bases, there was a span of 7 bases. CDR3 sequence: CASSVVALDTQYF. The CDR3 DNA reads TGTGCCAGCAGCGTAGTAGCTTTAGATACGCAGTATTTT.

The V gene is TRBV28, the J gene TRBJ2-3; perhaps TRBD2 as D (6 bases). Germline V lookup: CDR1 MDHEN, CDR2 SYDVKM. The CDR3 has 17 amino acids. Trimming took off 5 bases at V and 3 bases at J, with 21 bases between the two ends. CDR3 protein: CASSTHLPGERTDTQYF. For the CDR3, the DNA is TGTGCCAGCAGTACCCATCTTCCGGGAGAAAGGACAGATACGCAGTATTTT.

In this sample, this clone turned up once. The V gene is TRBV5-1, the J gene TRBJ2-1; a weak D match, TRBD2 (6 bases). The germline gives CDR1 SGHRS, CDR2 YFSETQ. The V end lost 1 base, the J end lost 7 bases, and 18 bases lay between the germline ends. The CDR3 runs to 16 residues. The CDR3 DNA reads as TGCGCCAGCAGCTTGTTTACAGCGGGCGTTGATAATGAGCAGTTCTTC. This translates into CASSLFTAGVDNEQFF. The full variable domain, its missing parts supplied by reference TRBV5-1 and TRBJ2-1, is KAGVTQTPRYLIKTRGQQVTLSCSPISGHRSVSWYQQTPGQGLQFLFEYFSETQRNKGNFPGRFSGRQFSNSRSEMNVSTLELGDSALYLCASSLFTAGVDNEQFFGPGTRLTVL.

The V call is TRBV7-2, the J call TRBJ2-7; 12 bases are a match to TRBD2. Per germline, CDR1 SGHTA and CDR2 FQGNSA. The V gene end was trimmed by 1 base and the J gene end by 12 bases; junction bases not matched to a gene: 4. This CDR3 has 13 amino acids. Here the CDR3 reads CASSLELAGGVYF. In DNA form, the CDR3 reads TGTGCCAGCAGCTTAGAGCTAGCGGGAGGGGTGTACTTC.

The genes are TRBV2 and TRBJ2-5; TRBD1 might be the D (5 bases). The V end was cut by 6 bases, the J end by 5 bases, with 22 bases between. Germline V gene sequence: CDR1 SNHLY, CDR2 FYNNEI. This CDR3 is 16 amino acids long. The CDR3 region has the DNA TGTGCCAGCAGCGAACGTACAGGAACTTCTAGGGAGACCCAGTACTTC. Its translation: CASSERTGTSRETQYF.

This sequence joins TRBV6-5 and TRBJ2-3, with TRBD2 identical over 8 bases. J gave up 2 bases and V 5 bases, and 6 bases lay outside the gene matches. The germline gives CDR1 MNHEY, CDR2 SVGAGI. The CDR3 length is 15 residues. Here the CDR3 reads CASSISGGNTDTQYF. As DNA, the CDR3 is TGTGCCAGCAGTATCTCGGGAGGGAACACAGATACGCAGTATTTT.

The chain links TRBV9 to TRBJ2-5; 13 nucleotides line up with TRBD2. The germline V gene encodes CDR1 SGDLS and CDR2 YYNGEE. The CDR3 contains 18 residues. V shed 4 bases, J shed 4 bases, and the junction held 13 bases outside the gene matches. The CDR3 protein is CASSTSGTSGNRGETQYF. The CDR3 DNA is TGTGCCAGCAGCACAAGCGGGACTAGCGGGAATCGTGGAGAGACCCAGTACTTC.

This chain uses TRBV7-9 with TRBJ1-2; D ambiguous. Deletions cut 1 base from V and 3 bases from J, with 12 bases between. The CDR3 spans 15 residues. Germline values: CDR1 SEHNR, CDR2 FQNEAQ (reference sequence). The CDR3 is CASSLGEGSDYGYTF. In DNA, the CDR3 is TGTGCCAGCAGCTTAGGGGAGGGTTCGGACTATGGCTACACCTTC.

V usage is TRBV5-1 and J usage is TRBJ2-1, with 9 bases lining up with TRBD2. The germline V gene encodes CDR1 SGHRS and CDR2 YFSETQ. With 4 bases clipped from V and 0 bases from J, the junction kept 2 bases outside the gene matches. The CDR3 contains 15 residues. CDR3 nucleotides: TGCGCCAGCAGCCTTAGCGGGAGCTCCTACAATGAGCAGTTCTTC. This sequence encodes CASSLSGSSYNEQFF.

The V call is TRBV5-1, the J call TRBJ2-6, with D unresolved. V gave up 4 bases and J gave up 0 bases, with 14 bases separating them. CDR1 is SGHRS and CDR2 is YFSETQ in the germline V gene. The CDR3 spans 17 residues. CDR3 protein: CASSVSLVSSGANVLTF. Written as DNA, the CDR3 is TGCGCCAGCAGCGTGAGTCTCGTTAGCTCTGGGGCCAACGTCCTGACTTTC.

The J gene is TRBJ2-5, the V gene TRBV7-2; TRBD1 agrees at 7 bases. The junction had 8 bases not matched to a gene; V was cut back by 6 bases and J by 4 bases. The CDR3 is made up of 14 amino acids. In germline, CDR1 is SGHTA, CDR2 FQGNSA. CDR3 residues: CASRASEGAETQYF. The DNA of the CDR3 is TGTGCCAGCAGGGCTAGTGAGGGGGCAGAGACCCAGTACTTC.

The chain combines TRBV28 with TRBJ2-7, with D perhaps TRBD1 (5 bases). CDR1 and CDR2 (germline): MDHEN, SYDVKM. The CDR3 runs 14 residues. Trimming cost V 7 bases and J 3 bases, with 16 bases left between them. The CDR3 sequence is CASINPGRDYEQYF. CDR3 bases: TGTGCCAGCATTAACCCAGGCAGGGACTACGAGCAGTACTTC.

Only a few counts were recorded for this clone. V usage is TRBV19 and J usage is TRBJ1-1, with a possible D match to TRBD1 (6 bases). V shed 4 bases and J shed 2 bases, with 20 bases lying between them. CDR3 length: 17 amino acids. The germline CDR1 and CDR2 sequences are LNHDA and SQIVND (reference sequence). DNA for the CDR3: TGTGCCAGTAGTACGCTAACAGGGTTTAGAAAAAACACTGAAGCTTTCTTT. This encodes CASSTLTGFRKNTEAFF.

The chain joins TRBV7-6 to TRBJ2-1, with 7 bases aligning to TRBD2. The germline V gene has CDR1 SGHVS and CDR2 FNYEAQ. After removal of 2 bases from V and 3 bases from J, the junction contained 13 bases not matched to a gene. This CDR3 contains 18 residues. The DNA for the CDR3 is TGTGCCAGCAGCTTAAGTAGCGAGACTAGCCTCTACTACAATGAGCAGTTCTTC. Translating it yields CASSLSSETSLYYNEQFF.

This clone has only a few counts. The V gene is TRBV6-1, the J gene TRBJ2-3; 10 bases are a match to TRBD2. Germline CDR1 and CDR2: MNHNS and SASEGT. Losses at the gene ends were 4 bases for V and 2 bases for J; bases not matched to a gene: 6. This CDR3 is 16 amino acids long. In DNA, the CDR3 is TGTGCCAGCAGTGTTTGGACTAGCGGAACCACAGATACGCAGTATTTT. Translating it yields CASSVWTSGTTDTQYF.

The chain carries TRBV6-4 and TRBJ2-3; TRBD2 agrees at 11 bases. The CDR3 sequence is 16 residues long. CDR1 and CDR2 (germline): MRHNA, SNTAGT. The V segment lost 2 bases and the J segment 6 bases; nucleotides outside the gene matches: 7. DNA of the CDR3: TGTGCCAGCAGTGACCGAGTAGCGGGAGGGATGGATACGCAGTATTTT. Translated, it gives CASSDRVAGGMDTQYF.

Concerning this clone: One end of the junction varies from germline; a read error may be responsible. This sequence joins TRBV15 and TRBJ1-2; 7 nucleotides align to TRBD1. From germline, CDR1 is LNHNV and CDR2 YYDKDF (reference sequence). The CDR3 loop spans 12 amino acids. The CDR3 DNA reads TGTGCCACCAGCGAGGGGACAGTGGGGCAAGCCTTC. This encodes CATSEGTVGQAF.